The TCR beta chain described here comes from a study of T-cell reconstitution after alpha-beta-depleted transplantation in children. This clonotype was counted between two and nine times. Unique molecular identifiers tagged the TCRbeta library. MiXCR, applied by TCRdb to the PCR reads, yields one record per CDR3 protein. In the table there are approximately 250,000 distinct CDR3 sequences, about a quarter of which are singletons. The sequencing here drew on PBMCs, taken before TCRalphabeta/CD19-depleted stem cell transplant. The receptor was isolated from a girl aged 2 to 10 with Fanconi anemia, due to receive a stem cell transplant.

CDR3 in amino acids: CSVGIMTGELFF. The CDR3 DNA reads as TGCAGCGTTGGAATAATGACCGGGGAGCTGTTTTTT. The chain has TRBV29-1 and TRBJ2-2; D not resolved. The germline V and J ends were trimmed by 4 bases and 5 bases, with 8 bases remaining between them. Germline-derived CDR1 and CDR2 are SQVTM and ANQGSEA. This CDR3 is 12 amino acids long.